This T cell receptor (beta chain) was captured by sequencing in a study of CD8+ T cells in alopecia areata. Background on the study: People stayed on tofacitinib for 6 to 18 months, then stopped the drug for 6 months. Scoring treated patients' severity relied on the percentage of scalp area affected. Findings and limits, study-wide: Whether baseline CD8+ expansion is linked to response remains uncertain, given a single nonresponder.

In each case, RNA was isolated and then reverse transcribed into cDNA as the sequencing template. Only in-frame clones appear in the TCRdb table, and some are missing; sequencing was by immunoSEQ multiplex PCR. The data show some 120,000 clones, roughly 55% seen once. The V and J ends lost 5 bases and 0 bases, in that order; junction bases with no gene match: 5. The CDR3 extends over 15 amino acids. Germline V gives CDR1 MNHEY, CDR2 SMNVEV (reference sequence). Treatment meaning: oral pan-JAK inhibitor, 5-10 mg twice daily. Those with alopecia areata gave lesional scalp punch biopsies and peripheral blood. A remark on this clone: The antigen remains undetermined.

The sequencing here drew on CD4+ T cells sorted from blood, taken at week 4, from a patient treated with tofacitinib. The chain couples TRBV27 to TRBJ2-7; 9 bases map to TRBD1. The clonotype was recovered from a human donor with alopecia areata. For the CDR3, the DNA is TGTGCCAGCAGTGGGGGGACAGGGAGCTCCTACGAGCAGTACTTC. Translating gives CASSGGTGSSYEQYF.